The clone carrying this TCR beta chain was seen more than once but under ten times. Primed by a sample-barcoded 5' primer and a J-beta primer mix, a second PCR proceeded for about 7 to 12 cycles. TCRdb analysed the 5' RACE reads with MiXCR anew, one entry per CDR3 protein. The repertoire includes over 950,000 distinct CDR3 sequences, roughly half of them detected once, and over 20% sits in the top ten. This sample was taken from a study of blood T cells in healthy people across ages. The CDR3 runs 14 residues. V was clipped by 4 bases and J by 3 bases, with 10 bases between them. Germline CDR1 reads MNHNY; CDR2 reads SVGAGI (reference sequence).

This sequence originates from a woman aged 55-69 years in good health. The V and J genes are TRBV6-6 and TRBJ1-5; the D is unclear. Sequenced: blood. The CDR3 coding sequence is TGTGCCAGCAGTTCCCCAGGTAACAATCAGCCCCAGCATTTT. It codes for CASSSPGNNQPQHF.